Listed below are T cell receptor beta chains from one sample, sequenced in a study of cytomegalovirus exposure and HLA in healthy donors. Assay used: immunoSEQ multiplex PCR; TCRdb lists only in-frame clones, some missing. The profile shows 49,000 or so clones, roughly four fifths of them singletons. Sequences were obtained from PBMCs. The receptors were sampled from a boy between 5 and 17 years old in good health and CMV-seropositive. Both conserved end residues are part of each CDR3. The D gene is left open where the match is weak. Only some rows state a clone size, as once, few, many or a class for expanded clones.

D gene	J gene	V gene	clone size	CDR3 DNA	CDR3 protein
-	TRBJ1-3	TRBV7-6	-	TGTGCCAGCAGCCACCCCTACGAGACAGGAAACACCATATATTTT	CASSHPYETGNTIYF
TRBD1	TRBJ1-2	TRBV2	once	TGTGCCAGCAGTGGTGGGACAGGGGGCGAGAGCTATGGCTACACCTTC	CASSGGTGGESYGYTF
-	TRBJ2-1	TRBV9	few	TGTGCCAGCAGCAGGACGGAGGAATCCTACAATGAGCAGTTCTTC	CASSRTEESYNEQFF
TRBD1	TRBJ1-4	TRBV5-4	-	TGTGCCAGCAGCGCGGACAGGGACTCTGAAAAACTGTTTTTT	CASSADRDSEKLFF
-	TRBJ2-5	TRBV5-1	once	TGCGCCAGCAGCCAACCTACAGAAGAGACCCAGTACTTC	CASSQPTEETQYF
TRBD1	TRBJ1-4	TRBV9	-	TGTGCCAGCAGCGGGACGACAGGGGGCTATGAAAAACTGTTTTTT	CASSGTTGGYEKLFF
-	TRBJ1-5	TRBV4-1	-	TGCGCCAGCAGCCAATACTCCGGGACAATTTATCAGCCCCAGCATTTT	CASSQYSGTIYQPQHF
TRBD1	TRBJ1-2	TRBV18	-	TGTGCCAGCTCACCAGACAGGGTATCCGGCTACACCTTC	CASSPDRVSGYTF
-	TRBJ1-6	TRBV15	-	TGTGCCACCAGCAGAGCGGTCCCCGAAACAGGGAACGGTTCACCCCTCCACTTT	CATSRAVPETGNGSPLHF
-	TRBJ2-2	TRBV7-9	-	TGTGCCAGCAGAGGGGAACCACCTAACACCGGGGAGCTGTTTTTT	CASRGEPPNTGELFF
-	TRBJ2-5	TRBV9	-	TGTGCCAGCAGCCCCCGGGCCGGGGAGGAGACCCAGTACTTC	CASSPRAGEETQYF
-	TRBJ1-1	TRBV7-8	-	TGTGCCAGCAGCTTAAGTCCCCAGGTTGAAGCTTTCTTT	CASSLSPQVEAFF
TRBD1	TRBJ2-4	TRBV4-1	-	TGCGCCAGCAGCCAACCCGGGACAGTAAAAAACATTCAGTACTTC	CASSQPGTVKNIQYF
-	TRBJ1-6	TRBV7-9	-	TGTGCCAGCAGCTTAAGAGGACTGAATTCACCCCTCCACTTT	CASSLRGLNSPLHF
-	TRBJ2-7	TRBV27	-	TGTGCCAGCAGCCCATTTCGGGGACACTACGAGCAGTACTTC	CASSPFRGHYEQYF
-	TRBJ2-3	TRBV27	-	TGTGCCAGCAGTTTACGGGGCACAGATACGCAGTATTTT	CASSLRGTDTQYF
TRBD1	TRBJ1-1	TRBV7-9	-	TGTTCCAGCAACCAGGGGGCCCCTGAAGCTTTCTTT	CSSNQGAPEAFF
TRBD1	TRBJ1-5	TRBV27	few	TGTGCCAGCAGTCCCGGGACAGGGTCCAGGAGGCCCCAGCATTTT	CASSPGTGSRRPQHF
-	TRBJ1-5	TRBV20-1	-	TGCAGTGCTCCCGGAGGGAGGGCCCAGCATTTT	CSAPGGRAQHF
-	TRBJ1-1	TRBV18	-	TGTGCCAGCTCACCGATCGATGGAGGGACTGAAGCTTTCTTT	CASSPIDGGTEAFF
-	TRBJ2-2	TRBV7-9	once	TGTGCCAGCAGCCCACTGGGAGGAGCGAACACCGGGGAGCTGTTTTTT	CASSPLGGANTGELFF
TRBD2	TRBJ2-1	TRBV19	few	TGTGCCAGTAGTCCGACTAGCGGGGGGGCCTTAGGTATGAATGAGCAGTTCTTC	CASSPTSGGALGMNEQFF
TRBD2	TRBJ2-1	TRBV25-1	-	TGTGCCAGCAGTTCACTAGCGGCCAATGAGCAGTTCTTC	CASSSLAANEQFF
-	TRBJ1-5	TRBV11-2	-	TGTGCCAGCAGCTTAGAACTATATAGCAATCAGCCCCAGCATTTT	CASSLELYSNQPQHF